This TCR beta chain was profiled in a study of blood T cell repertoires in COVID-19. Study-wide context: Samples came from the United States, Italy and Spain, spanning acute and convalescent COVID-19. The cDNA or gDNA used as material had been derived from T cells, B-cell-depleted T cells, or PBMCs.

Repertoires were generated with immunoSEQ multiplex PCR, while TCRdb's copy carries only in-frame clones and drops some. The sample lists over 250,000 clones, about 88% occurring once. Seattle's cohort entered during active infection and was followed longitudinally. Sample: peripheral blood. This TCR was recovered from a human donor with COVID-19, enrolled during active disease. The donor label of this sample is uncertain.

The CDR3, as DNA: TGTGCCAGCAGCCCTGAAGGAGCTTTCTCACCCCTCCACTTT. This sequence encodes CASSPEGAFSPLHF. The J gene is TRBJ1-6, the V gene TRBV7-9; no clear D. The CDR3 is made up of 14 amino acids. Germline V gene data show CDR1 as SEHNR and CDR2 as FQNEAQ (reference sequence). V dropped 5 bases and J dropped 10 bases, with 15 bases sitting between them.